The rows below give T cell receptor beta chains drawn from one sample of a study of response to subunit inactivated influenza vaccine. MiXCR, applied by TCRdb to the RT-PCR reads, yields one record per CDR3 protein. The sample shows some 800,000 distinct CDR3 sequences, over 20% of them seen only once. The sample in question was PBMCs from blood, obtained roughly 5 days after vaccination. The source of these receptors is a middle-aged man who received an inactivated influenza vaccine. The CDR3 runs from the conserved cysteine through the conserved F or W. Fields, in order: clone size, J gene, D gene, V gene, CDR3 DNA, CDR3 protein. The D gene is left open where the match is weak. The size field is filled for only some rows; it gives once, few, many or a size class.

>many|TRBJ1-6|-|TRBV28
TGTGCCACCGGTCGCGCGCGGGGTTTGTTAATTGGAGGTTCACCCCTCCACTTT
CATGRARGLLIGGSPLHF
>few|TRBJ2-2|-|TRBV6-5
TGTGCCAGCAGTTACTCACGGCAGACCGGGGAGCTGTTTTTT
CASSYSRQTGELFF
>-|TRBJ2-3|TRBD2|TRBV5-1
TGCGCCAGCAGCTTGGCCTGGGGGGGAGGGACAGATACGCAGTATTTT
CASSLAWGGGTDTQYF
>many|TRBJ1-1|-|TRBV4-1
TGCGCCAGCAGCCATGTGGGGAATTTTGAAGCTTTCTTT
CASSHVGNFEAFF
>few|TRBJ2-7|-|TRBV5-4
TGTGCCAGCAGCTTGGCAATTGGGGAGTACGAGCAGTACTTC
CASSLAIGEYEQYF
>many|TRBJ2-7|-|TRBV10-3
TGTGCCATCAGTGAGTCCTTGGGCGTTGGGGTCTCCGAGCAGTACTTC
CAISESLGVGVSEQYF
>-|TRBJ2-1|-|TRBV25-1
TGTGCCAGCAGCCGAACGCTACACAGGGATGAGCAGTTCTTC
CASSRTLHRDEQFF
>few|TRBJ2-6|TRBD1|TRBV6-2/TRBV6-3
TGTGCCAGCAAGGAGGACAGGGGGTCCTCTGGGGCCAACGTCCTGACTTTC
CASKEDRGSSGANVLTF
>few|TRBJ2-2|-|TRBV9
TGTGCCAGCAGCGTAGCTTCAGGGCGGCACGGGGAGCTGTTTTTT
CASSVASGRHGELFF
>few|TRBJ2-5|TRBD1|TRBV6-1
TGTGCCAGCAGTGAAGCGGTGACAGGGGGCCAAGAGACCCAGTACTTC
CASSEAVTGGQETQYF
>few|TRBJ2-2|-|TRBV9
TGTGCCAGCAGCCCTTTTGGCCTCACCGGGGAGCTGTTTTTT
CASSPFGLTGELFF
>few|TRBJ2-2|-|TRBV9
TGTGCCAGCAGCCCCCAAGGCGGGGAGCTGTTTTTT
CASSPQGGELFF